This TCR beta chain was identified in a study of somatic mutations in cytotoxic T cells in rheumatoid arthritis. Libraries were prepared by immunoSEQ multiplex PCR; TCRdb keeps only in-frame clonotypes and omits some of them. The sample shows some 4,200 clones, around 80% of them seen only once. As concerns this clone: The antigen remains unidentified.

CDR1 and CDR2 from the germline V gene are MNHEY and SVGAGI. Trimming shortened V by 2 bases and J by 5 bases, and 9 bases separated the two germline ends. CDR3 length: 14 amino acids. Study conclusions and caveats: In about an eighth of the roughly 60 patients, the largest CD8+ clone exceeded 20% of CD8+ cells.

The J gene is TRBJ2-2, the V gene TRBV6-5, with a weak D call TRBD1 (5 bases). Material: CD8+ T cells sorted from blood. This TCR was recovered from an adult with rheumatoid arthritis. The CDR3 loop is CASSYGADTGELFF. In DNA form, the CDR3 reads TGTGCCAGCAGTTACGGGGCTGATACCGGGGAGCTGTTTTTT.